The 5 T cell receptor beta chains below were found in one sample sequenced in a study of T cell repertoires in cytomegalovirus infection. MiXCR was run by TCRdb on the reads, yielding one entry per CDR3 protein. This sample has 150,000 to 200,000 distinct CDR3 sequences, with about a tenth found just once. Sequenced sample: PBMCs. Receptor source: a human donor in good health (CMV status not recorded). Some clones in this sample may be carry-over from other donors' samples.

This clonotype was counted many times. The chain combines TRBV7-2 with TRBJ1-2, with 9 bases that match TRBD1. Germline lookup yields CDR1 SGHTA and CDR2 FQGNSA. This CDR3 contains 15 residues. V lost 5 bases, J lost 2 bases, and 6 bases stayed unmatched. CDR3 amino acids: CASSLNGQGNYGYTF. Written as DNA, the CDR3 is TGTGCCAGCAGCCTCAACGGACAGGGGAACTATGGCTACACCTTC.

Worth noting for this clonotype: Compared with germline, one end of the junction differs, possibly owing to a read error. The V and J genes are TRBV7-7 and TRBJ2-2; TRBD1 matches at 7 bases. The CDR3 runs to 14 residues. In germline, CDR1 is SSHAT, CDR2 FNYEAQ (reference sequence). The CDR3 spells CASSLSQGVGELFF. CDR3 DNA: TGTGCTAGCAGCTTAAGCCAGGGGGTCGGGGAGCTGTTTTTT.

The chain couples TRBV20-1 to TRBJ2-3; 13 nucleotides line up with TRBD2. Germline assignment: CDR1 DFQATT and CDR2 SNEGSKA (reference sequence). The CDR3 spans 15 residues. The CDR3 is CSAQTSGRSGDTQYF. The CDR3 nucleotides are TGCAGCGCACAGACTAGCGGGAGGTCGGGAGATACGCAGTATTTT.

Ten or more counts support this clonotype. J is TRBJ1-5 and V is TRBV28; D not certain. The CDR3 is 12 residues long. Germline lookup yields CDR1 MDHEN and CDR2 SYDVKM. V gave up 8 bases and J gave up 1 base, with 6 bases separating them. CDR3 residues: CASGSSNQPQHF. In DNA form, the CDR3 reads TGTGCCAGCGGGTCAAGCAATCAGCCCCAGCATTTT.

This clonotype was found many times. This chain connects TRBV7-2 to TRBJ1-1, with D unclear. CDR1 is SGHTA, CDR2 FQGNSA, per germline. This CDR3 region has 15 residues. The V and J ends lost 2 bases and 4 bases respectively, with 14 bases between them. The CDR3 nucleotides read TGTGCCAGCAGCTTACAGTCCATGATGGGCACTGAAGCTTTCTTT. Encoded protein: CASSLQSMMGTEAFF.